This TCR beta chain was recovered during a study of shared clonotypes between healthy human individuals. About the research overall: CD4 naive and CD4 memory each took three plates per donor, while CD8 naive took two and CD8 memory one.

The CDR3 is made up of 14 amino acids. CDR1 and CDR2 from the germline V gene are SGHAT and FQNNGV. Trimming removed 5 bases at V and 7 bases at J, with 12 bases between. As regards this clone: The antigen is undetermined.

Each of the donors was a healthy adult who was HIV-negative and had not had a recent acute infection or vaccination. Clones were sequenced by immunoSEQ multiplex PCR, and TCRdb holds only the in-frame ones, with some missing. The table shows 850,000 to 1,200,000 clones, with 70% to 80% occurring only once. Study findings and constraints: An expected dependence of interdonor clonotype sharing on sequencing depth was noted.

Sequenced sample: memory CD4+ T cells sorted from blood. The subset denotes: CD45RA-negative fraction. This TCR was recovered from a man aged 18 to 29 in good health. The genes are TRBV11-2 and TRBJ1-6, with D hard to call. The CDR3: CASSHNAENSPLHF. The CDR3 bases are TGTGCCAGCAGCCACAACGCTGAGAATTCACCCCTCCACTTT. Filled out from reference TRBV11-2 and TRBJ1-6, the complete variable domain reads EAGVAQSPRYKIIEKRQSVAFWCNPISGHATLYWYQQILGQGPKLLIQFQNNGVVDDSQLPKDRFSAERLKGVDSTLKIQPAKLEDSAVYLCASSHNAENSPLHFGNGTRLTVT.